A single sample is the source of the 12 T cell receptor beta chains below, sequenced in a study of regulatory T cells in long-lasting Graves disease. Combining iRepertoire HTBI primers with Arm-PCR of CDR3 regions, the authors built TCR beta libraries. In TCRdb, the multiplex PCR reads were re-called with MiXCR into one record per CDR3 protein. The sample records about 620,000 distinct CDR3 sequences, about 15% being singletons. As to time point: newly diagnosed GD, antithyroid drugs for less than 3 months. Construction of the TCR library relied on RNA isolated from PBMCs. Another study also made use of these data, one on T cells in Graves' hyperthyroidism and ophthalmopathy.

Source: peripheral blood mononuclear cells (PBMCs), taken at new diagnosis, from a patient treated with antithyroid drugs. These receptors all come from a woman aged 25 to 39 with Graves disease.

Ten or more counts support this clonotype. V gene TRBV28 combines with J gene TRBJ2-3; 8 positions match TRBD1. Looked up from germline, CDR1 is MDHEN and CDR2 is SYDVKM. The junction had 2 bases not matched to a gene; V was cut back by 5 bases and J by 4 bases. This CDR3 is 13 amino acids long. The CDR3 DNA follows: TGTGCCAGCAGTCAGGGGGCAGCAGATACGCAGTATTTT. It translates to CASSQGAADTQYF. The entire variable domain, with the rest obtained from reference TRBV28 and TRBJ2-3, is as follows: DVKVTQSSRYLVKRTGEKVFLECVQDMDHENMFWYRQDPGLGLRLIYFSYDVKMKEKGDIPEGYSVSREKKERFSLILESASTNQTSMYLCASSQGAADTQYFGPGTRLTVL.

The chain is built from TRBV6-5 and TRBJ2-1, with D unresolved. The CDR3 runs 14 residues. V lost 2 bases, J lost 2 bases, and 7 bases lay in between. CDR1 and CDR2 (germline): MNHEY, SVGAGI. CDR3 in amino acids: CASSYGPTYNEQFF. The CDR3 region has the DNA TGTGCCAGCAGTTACGGGCCAACCTACAATGAGCAGTTCTTC.

This sequence joins TRBV24-1 and TRBJ1-2; no clear D gene. V lost 2 bases to trimming and J lost 8 bases, with 11 bases between them. The CDR3 has 13 residues. The germline V gene has CDR1 KGHDR and CDR2 SFDVKD. The CDR3 protein is CATSDWTGRGYTF. The CDR3 DNA follows: TGTGCCACCAGTGATTGGACGGGTAGGGGCTACACCTTC.

This clonotype was observed at least ten times. The chain recombines TRBV20-1 with TRBJ2-3, with D maybe TRBD2 (6 bases). Trimming cost V 3 bases and J 2 bases, with 9 bases left between them. Per germline, CDR1 DFQATT and CDR2 SNEGSKA (reference sequence). The CDR3 runs to 13 residues. CDR3 amino acids: CSASGSYTDTQYF. The DNA for the CDR3 is TGCAGTGCTAGCGGGAGCTACACAGATACGCAGTATTTT.

In its sample, this clonotype was seen many times. V usage is TRBV29-1 and J usage is TRBJ2-1; D gene unclear. The V end lost 5 bases, the J end lost 2 bases, and 13 bases lay between the germline ends. In germline, CDR1 is SQVTM, CDR2 ANQGSEA. The CDR3 totals 14 residues. The CDR3 region is CSVRRDTAYNEQFF. The CDR3 DNA reads as TGCAGCGTTCGCCGTGACACAGCCTACAATGAGCAGTTCTTC.

Only one count was recorded for this clonotype. The rearrangement links TRBV2 to TRBJ2-5, with D hard to call. There are 14 residues in the CDR3. V gave up 5 bases and J gave up 5 bases, with 15 bases separating them. Germline V gene lookup returns CDR1 SNHLY and CDR2 FYNNEI. The CDR3 DNA follows: TGTGCCAGCAGTCGAATCCCAGGAGAGGAGACCCAGTACTTC. It specifies CASSRIPGEETQYF.

This clonotype was seen ten or more times. The junction and the germline gene differ at one end; a read error may be behind it. V and J are TRBV7-2 and TRBJ2-1; TRBD1 matches 9 bases. From germline, CDR1 is SGHTA and CDR2 FQGNSA. This CDR3 is built from 13 residues. The CDR3 coding sequence is TGTGCCAGCAGCTTAGAGCCCGGGACAGGGCACGGCTTC. Its translation: CASSLEPGTGHGF.

This clonotype was seen more than once but under ten times. The chain couples TRBV5-1 to TRBJ2-7, with D possibly matching TRBD2 (6 bases). The CDR3 length is 16 residues. The V end lost 0 bases, the J end lost 0 bases, and 13 bases lay between the germline ends. Germline CDR1 SGHRS, CDR2 YFSETQ. DNA of the CDR3: TGCGCCAGCAGCTTGGCCGGGACTCAGAGCTCCTACGAGCAGTACTTC. Protein: CASSLAGTQSSYEQYF.

In its sample, this clonotype was seen many times. V is TRBV9 and J is TRBJ1-5; D gene ambiguous. CDR3 length equals 11 residues. Germline V gene sequence: CDR1 SGDLS, CDR2 YYNGEE. V was cut by 10 bases and J by 6 bases, with 11 bases left in between. CDR3 bases: TGTGCCTGCACCGGCGGTCAGCCCCAGCATTTT. This gives the protein CACTGGQPQHF. Full variable domain (remainder filled in from reference TRBV9 and TRBJ1-5): DSGVTQTPKHLITATGQRVTLRCSPRSGDLSVYWYQQSLDQGLQFLIQYYNGEERAKGNILERFSAQQFPDLHSELNLSSLELGDSALYFCACTGGQPQHFGDGTRLSIL.

This clonotype has more than one count but fewer than ten. The CDR3: CASSLVHNEQFF. In nucleotides, the CDR3 is TGTGCCAGCAGCTTGGTTCACAATGAGCAGTTCTTC. V usage is TRBV5-6 and J usage is TRBJ2-1, with no clear D. Between the trimmed V and J ends, which lost 0 bases and 5 bases, there was a span of 3 bases. Per the germline V gene, CDR1 is SGHDT and CDR2 is YYEEEE. The CDR3 spans 12 residues.

The chain is built from TRBV25-1 and TRBJ1-3; weak D call: TRBD1 (5 bases). The CDR3 runs to 14 residues. V was cut by 6 bases and J by 0 bases, with 9 bases left in between. Germline-derived CDR1 and CDR2 are MGHDK and SYGVNS. For the CDR3, the DNA is TGTGCCAGCAGCAGGGCCACCTCTGGAAACACCATATATTTT. Translating it yields CASSRATSGNTIYF.

The genes are TRBV5-1 and TRBJ1-2; 8 bases are a match to TRBD1. The J segment lost 7 bases and the V segment lost 4 bases, leaving 15 bases of the junction unmatched. The length of the CDR3 is 16 residues. CDR1 and CDR2 from the germline V gene are SGHRS and YFSETQ. For the CDR3, the DNA is TGCGCCAGCAGCCTCTATACCGGGACAGGTGGCGGTGGCTACACCTTC. Protein: CASSLYTGTGGGGYTF.